The source of this T cell receptor (beta chain) is a study of Graves' ophthalmopathy and Graves' hyperthyroidism. Exclusion covered patients with other autoimmune diseases or uncontrolled infections (as well as pregnancy or lactation). Study conclusions and caveats: Ophthalmopathy progression prediction by the model yielded a sensitivity of 55% to 71% and a specificity of roughly 72%.

A remark on this clonotype: No antigen is known for it.

Amplified TCR beta CDR3 regions were obtained using RNA transcripts as template. First-round RT-PCR relied on HTBI primers, and a second-round multiplex PCR came next. TCRdb recomputed calls from the multiplex PCR reads with MiXCR, one row per CDR3 protein. In the table there are 350,000 to 400,000 distinct CDR3 sequences, approximately 15% of which are singletons. The TCR originated in a young woman with stable Graves' hyperthyroidism. Sequences were obtained from peripheral blood.

The CDR3 spells CASSQFSGDLQETQYF. The CDR3 DNA is TGTGCCAGCAGCCAGTTTAGCGGGGATCTCCAAGAGACCCAGTACTTC. The V and J genes are TRBV4-2 and TRBJ2-5; 8 nucleotides align to TRBD2. Germline V gene lookup returns CDR1 LGHNA and CDR2 YNFKEQ. J was trimmed by 1 base and V by 3 bases; bases with no gene match: 7. The CDR3 totals 16 residues.